One sample yielded the 28 T cell receptor beta chains listed below, sequenced in a study of control samples from healthy donors and cancer patients. Here immunoSEQ multiplex PCR was the method, and the copy in TCRdb shows in-frame clones only, minus some. The repertoire has approximately 170,000 clones, about 94% of them found once; the top ten carry 0.68%. Input material: blood. The receptors stem from a woman in her 30s in good health.

The chain combines TRBV10-3 with TRBJ2-5; D gene uncertain. V shed 4 bases and J shed 0 bases, with 6 bases lying between them. Looked up from germline, CDR1 is ENHRY and CDR2 is SYGVKD. The length of the CDR3 is 13 residues. As DNA, the CDR3 is TGTGCCATCAGTGGCGCGTACCAAGAGACCCAGTACTTC. Translated, it gives CAISGAYQETQYF.

The V gene is TRBV6-4, the J gene TRBJ2-7, with 8 bases lining up with TRBD2. CDR1 and CDR2 from the germline V gene are MRHNA and SNTAGT. Trimming took 1 base from V and 2 from J; bases not matched to a gene: 7. The CDR3 has 16 residues. Here the CDR3 reads CASSDLSGRAPYEQYF. The CDR3 coding sequence is TGTGCCAGCAGTGACTTAAGCGGGAGAGCCCCCTACGAGCAGTACTTC.

The rearrangement links TRBV20-1 to TRBJ1-1; unclear D gene. The length of the CDR3 is 12 residues. Trimming stripped 3 bases from V and 4 bases from J, with 9 bases between. Germline assignment: CDR1 DFQATT and CDR2 SNEGSKA (reference sequence). The CDR3 coding sequence is TGCAGTGCTAGTCGGCCCTTCACTGAAGCTTTCTTT. Translating gives CSASRPFTEAFF.

The chain joins TRBV9 to TRBJ2-1; D is uncertain. This CDR3 has 13 amino acids. Germline V gene data show CDR1 as SGDLS and CDR2 as YYNGEE. V lost 3 bases, J lost 5 bases, and 9 bases lay in between. CDR3 loop: CASSGQINNEQFF. The CDR3 region has the DNA TGTGCCAGCAGCGGGCAGATTAACAATGAGCAGTTCTTC. The variable domain in full, with the rest retrieved from reference TRBV9 and TRBJ2-1, is DSGVTQTPKHLITATGQRVTLRCSPRSGDLSVYWYQQSLDQGLQFLIQYYNGEERAKGNILERFSAQQFPDLHSELNLSSLELGDSALYFCASSGQINNEQFFGPGTRLTVL.

This chain uses TRBV6-1 with TRBJ2-5; D not resolved. The V end was cut by 2 bases, the J end by 5 bases, with 9 bases between. The CDR3 extends over 13 amino acids. Germline V gives CDR1 MNHNS, CDR2 SASEGT. CDR3 nucleotide sequence: TGTGCCAGCAGTGAATCTAGTGGGGAGACCCAGTACTTC. It is translated as CASSESSGETQYF.

DNA of the CDR3: TGTGCCAGCTCACAGGGTAGGGGTTCACCCCTCCACTTT. This sequence encodes CASSQGRGSPLHF. This sequence joins TRBV18 and TRBJ1-6; TRBD1 might be the D (5 bases). Germline CDR1 KGHSH, CDR2 LQKENI. V lost 4 bases and J 9 bases, leaving 10 bases between the germline ends. The CDR3 contains 13 residues.

This clone was counted once. V gene TRBV4-3 combines with J gene TRBJ2-1, with a weak D call TRBD2 (5 bases). This CDR3 contains 16 residues. Trimming removed 0 bases at V and 3 bases at J, with 12 bases between. CDR1 and CDR2 from the germline V gene are LGHNA and YSLEER. The CDR3 spells CASSQDSSGYYNEQFF. DNA of the CDR3: TGCGCCAGCAGCCAAGATTCCAGCGGCTACTACAATGAGCAGTTCTTC.

This clone came up a few times. J is TRBJ2-1 and V is TRBV9, with 13 bases that match TRBD2. J was trimmed by 9 bases and V by 0 bases; bases with no gene match: 3. This CDR3 region has 15 residues. Germline CDR1 is SGDLS and CDR2 is YYNGEE. The CDR3 DNA sequence: TGTGCCAGCAGCGTAGGGACTAGCGGGAGTTTTGAGCAGTTCTTC. It encodes CASSVGTSGSFEQFF.

The gene calls are TRBV10-3 and TRBJ1-2; 7 bases align to TRBD1. The CDR3 has 14 residues. Germline-derived CDR1 and CDR2 are ENHRY and SYGVKD. The J segment lost 2 bases and the V segment lost 2 bases, leaving 2 bases of the junction unmatched. The CDR3 coding sequence is TGTGCCATCAGTGAGAGGGACAGAAACTATGGCTACACCTTC. It encodes CAISERDRNYGYTF.

The rearrangement joins TRBV6-5 to TRBJ1-5; tentatively, D is TRBD1 (6 bases). V lost 5 bases and J 6 bases, leaving 14 bases between the germline ends. CDR1 is MNHEY, CDR2 SVGAGI, per germline. There are 14 residues in the CDR3. This CDR3 is CASSPGQRGQPQHF. CDR3 bases: TGTGCCAGCAGTCCCGGACAGAGAGGTCAGCCCCAGCATTTT.

This clone appeared a single time. This chain uses TRBV7-3 with TRBJ2-5, with a tentative D call TRBD1 (5 bases). The CDR3 covers 14 residues. V was cut by 5 bases and J by 4 bases, with 14 bases left in between. In germline, CDR1 is SGHTA, CDR2 FQGTGA. The CDR3 nucleotides are TGTGCCAGCAGCCCCGGAGACAGTCGAGAGACCCAGTACTTC. Protein sequence: CASSPGDSRETQYF.

This rearrangement joins TRBV12-3 or TRBV12-4 to TRBJ1-5, with a possible D match to TRBD1 (6 bases). The germline V and J ends were trimmed by 3 bases and 11 bases, with 14 bases remaining between them. The CDR3 runs to 13 residues. In nucleotides, the CDR3 is TGTGCCAGCAGTTTTCAGGGGAGGGGGGCCCAGCATTTT. Protein product: CASSFQGRGAQHF.

The chain uses TRBV5-1 and TRBJ2-1, with TRBD2 matching over 11 bases. Trimming took 5 bases from V and 2 from J; bases not matched to a gene: 9. This CDR3 region has 17 residues. CDR1 and CDR2 from the germline V gene are SGHRS and YFSETQ. The CDR3 region is CASRHSQTSGTYNEQFF. The CDR3 DNA follows: TGCGCCAGCAGACACAGTCAGACTAGCGGGACCTACAATGAGCAGTTCTTC.

The chain couples TRBV4-3 to TRBJ1-1; unclear D gene. This CDR3 comprises 13 residues. Germline assignment: CDR1 LGHNA and CDR2 YSLEER. V lost 4 bases and J lost 1, with 7 bases in between. This chain's CDR3 is CASSPTGNTEAFF. For the CDR3, the DNA is TGCGCCAGCAGCCCGACGGGGAACACTGAAGCTTTCTTT.

The chain uses TRBV7-8 and TRBJ1-5, with D maybe TRBD1 (6 bases). Germline V gene lookup returns CDR1 SGHVS and CDR2 FQNEAQ. The ends were cut back, 1 base at V and 2 bases at J, with 6 bases in the middle. This CDR3 comprises 14 residues. Written as DNA, the CDR3 is TGTGCCAGCAGCTTAGGACAGGGCAATCAGCCCCAGCATTTT. Its translation is CASSLGQGNQPQHF.

The rearrangement links TRBV4-1 to TRBJ1-3; 10 nucleotides line up with TRBD1. Trimming at V came to 4 bases and at J to 0 bases, leaving 12 bases not matched to a gene. Germline V gene lookup returns CDR1 MGHRA and CDR2 YSYEKL. The CDR3 runs 19 residues. The CDR3 nucleotides read TGCGCCAGCAGCCTCCGGGACAGGGGTAACCTCCGCTCTGGAAACACCATATATTTT. It encodes CASSLRDRGNLRSGNTIYF.

V gene TRBV28 combines with J gene TRBJ2-6; D uncertain. The CDR3 has 17 amino acids. Per the germline V gene, CDR1 is MDHEN and CDR2 is SYDVKM. Trimming pared 4 bases from V and 2 bases from J, leaving 15 bases between. The DNA for the CDR3 is TGTGCCAGCAGTTCCCCCACTGGACGGGCTGGGGCCAACGTCCTGACTTTC. Encoded protein: CASSSPTGRAGANVLTF. Together with reference TRBV28 and TRBJ2-6, the CDR3 gives the full variable domain: DVKVTQSSRYLVKRTGEKVFLECVQDMDHENMFWYRQDPGLGLRLIYFSYDVKMKEKGDIPEGYSVSREKKERFSLILESASTNQTSMYLCASSSPTGRAGANVLTFGAGSRLTVL.

The V call is TRBV2, the J call TRBJ2-6; the D gene could be TRBD1 or TRBD2 (5 bases each). Germline loops: CDR1 SNHLY, CDR2 FYNNEI. This CDR3 has 15 residues. V was clipped by 1 base and J by 1 base, with 5 bases between them. DNA of the CDR3: TGTGCCAGCAGTGAAGGGGGGTCTGGGGCCAACGTCCTGACTTTC. This translates into CASSEGGSGANVLTF.

The V gene is TRBV4-1, the J gene TRBJ1-3; possibly TRBD1 for D (5 bases). CDR3 length: 14 residues. Germline CDR1 reads MGHRA; CDR2 reads YSYEKL. The V gene lost 3 bases and the J gene lost 1 base, with 7 bases spanning the gap. This CDR3 reads CASSQAGSGNTIYF. Written as DNA, the CDR3 is TGCGCCAGCAGCCAGGCAGGGTCTGGAAACACCATATATTTT.

This chain links TRBV6-2 or TRBV6-3 with TRBJ2-5, with D possibly being TRBD1 (6 bases). Germline CDR1 and CDR2: MNHEY and SVGEGT. The CDR3 is 12 residues long. The germline V and J ends were trimmed by 6 bases and 5 bases, with 10 bases remaining between them. The CDR3 DNA follows: TGTGCCAGCAGGCCTCAGGGGGAGACCCAGTACTTC. It is translated as CASRPQGETQYF.

This clone was seen a single time. J is TRBJ1-5 and V is TRBV5-6; D unclear. Germline CDR1 SGHDT, CDR2 YYEEEE. The CDR3 consists of 16 residues. V was cut by 0 bases and J by 2 bases, with 12 bases left in between. The CDR3 DNA sequence: TGTGCCAGCAGCTTGGCCATCGAGGGTGGCAATCAGCCCCAGCATTTT. It specifies CASSLAIEGGNQPQHF.

The chain uses TRBV12-5 and TRBJ1-2, with D perhaps matching TRBD1 (5 bases). The V and J ends lost 5 bases and 6 bases respectively, with 19 bases between them. CDR1 and CDR2 (germline): LGHNT, FRNRAP. The CDR3 is made up of 15 amino acids. The CDR3 is CASGLGGGVSDGYTF. CDR3 bases: TGTGCTAGTGGTCTCGGTGGGGGAGTTAGTGATGGCTACACCTTC.

The gene calls are TRBV7-8 and TRBJ2-5; weak D call: TRBD1 (5 bases). The CDR3 extends over 15 amino acids. Per the germline V gene, CDR1 is SGHVS and CDR2 is FQNEAQ. V lost 3 bases, J lost 2 bases, and 13 bases lay in between. The CDR3 bases are TGTGCCAGCAGCTTCCCGACAGTGTATCAAGAGACCCAGTACTTC. Translating gives CASSFPTVYQETQYF.

The chain has TRBV30 and TRBJ1-6; tentative D call: TRBD1 (5 bases). The germline CDR1 and CDR2 sequences are GTSNPN and SVGIG (reference sequence). This CDR3 contains 14 residues. The germline V and J ends were trimmed by 0 bases and 8 bases, with 11 bases remaining between them. CDR3 in amino acids: CAWSVGGNDSPLHF. DNA for the CDR3: TGTGCCTGGAGTGTTGGGGGTAACGATTCACCCCTCCACTTT.

CDR3 sequence: CASSLGGQGAREQYF. The CDR3 DNA reads TGTGCCAGCAGCTTAGGTGGGCAGGGGGCGCGAGAGCAGTACTTC. V and J are TRBV7-8 and TRBJ2-7, with 8 bases fitting TRBD1. Losses at the gene ends were 1 base for V and 7 bases for J; bases not matched to a gene: 9. Germline V CDR1 and CDR2: SGHVS, FQNEAQ. The CDR3 has 15 residues.

The chain uses TRBV12-3 or TRBV12-4 and TRBJ1-2; 8 positions match TRBD1. V trimming: 4 bases; J trimming: 3 bases; junction bases outside the gene matches: 1. The CDR3 length is 13 residues. The CDR3 sequence is CASSWTGHYGYTF. The DNA for the CDR3 is TGTGCCAGCAGTTGGACAGGGCACTATGGCTACACCTTC.

The V call is TRBV5-8, the J call TRBJ2-5; 8 nucleotides align to TRBD1. CDR1 and CDR2 from the germline V gene are SGHTS and YDEGEE. The trim removed 4 bases at V and 4 bases at J, leaving 9 bases unmatched. This CDR3 has 15 amino acids. CDR3 sequence: CASSLPRGRRETQYF. For the CDR3, the DNA is TGTGCCAGCAGCCTGCCCAGGGGGCGAAGAGAGACCCAGTACTTC.

The DNA for the CDR3 is TGTGCCAGCTCGCTCGACGGAGGAAGAACTGAAGCTTTCTTT. Its protein is CASSLDGGRTEAFF. J is TRBJ1-1 and V is TRBV18; D gene unclear. The CDR3 is 14 residues long. V was shortened by 6 bases and J by 5 bases, with 16 bases between the two germline ends. From germline, CDR1 is KGHSH and CDR2 LQKENI.